This T cell receptor (beta chain) comes out of a study of blood T cell repertoires in COVID-19. From germline, CDR1 is SEHNR and CDR2 FQNEAQ (reference sequence). The CDR3 spans 12 residues. V lost 4 bases, J lost 4 bases, and 5 bases lay in between. Sequencing used immunoSEQ multiplex PCR; TCRdb keeps in-frame clones, though not all of them. Seen here are about 320,000 clones, around 90% observed once, and the top ten hold around 4.8%. With regard to this clone: This same CDR3 is encoded by further DNA sequences in the sample.

This TCR was sampled from a man aged 55 to 69 who had recovered from COVID-19. The V call is TRBV7-9, the J call TRBJ1-3; D unclear. Sequenced material: PBMCs or T cells enriched from blood (not recorded which). The CDR3 loop is CASSSQGNTIYF. Here the CDR3 DNA reads TGTGCCAGCAGCTCACAGGGAAACACCATATATTTT.